These 13 T cell receptor beta chains originate from one sample sequenced in a study of T-cell reconstitution after alpha-beta-depleted transplantation in children. Unique molecular identifiers featured in how the TCRbeta library was prepared. TCRdb re-called the PCR reads through MiXCR, storing one row per CDR3 protein. The sample holds some 550,000 distinct CDR3 sequences, roughly 23% seen once. The source was PBMCs, mostly from graft donor cells, collected 360 days after TCRalphabeta/CD19-depleted stem cell transplant. Source of these receptors: a boy in the first two years of life who had a stem cell transplant for acute myeloid leukemia, so the T cells may come from the graft donor.

This rearrangement joins TRBV20-1 to TRBJ2-1; D is perhaps TRBD2 (6 bases). CDR3 length: 14 amino acids. CDR1 is DFQATT and CDR2 is SNEGSKA in the germline V gene (reference sequence). V was clipped by 6 bases and J by 4 bases, with 16 bases between them. CDR3 sequence: CSAALRGLYNEQFF. The CDR3, as DNA: TGCAGTGCGGCTTTGCGGGGCCTTTACAATGAGCAGTTCTTC.

The chain uses TRBV20-1 and TRBJ1-5; no firm D call. The CDR3 consists of 13 residues. Germline loops: CDR1 DFQATT, CDR2 SNEGSKA (reference sequence). V shed 6 bases and J shed 3 bases, with 12 bases lying between them. The CDR3 sequence is CSAAAGSNQPQHF. As DNA, the CDR3 is TGCAGTGCGGCGGCAGGTTCCAATCAGCCCCAGCATTTT.

This clonotype was recorded once. This chain joins TRBV6-1 and TRBJ2-5; 8 bases align to TRBD2. Germline V gives CDR1 MNHNS, CDR2 SASEGT. Trimming at V came to 11 bases and at J to 2 bases, leaving 10 bases not matched to a gene. This CDR3 spans 14 amino acids. CDR3 nucleotide sequence: TGTGCCGCGTGGACCGGGACTAGACAAGAGACCCAGTACTTC. Amino acids: CAAWTGTRQETQYF.

This clonotype occurred many times. The chain employs TRBV12-3 or TRBV12-4 and TRBJ2-4; perhaps TRBD2 as D (5 bases). The CDR3 runs to 15 residues. The germline V and J ends were trimmed by 5 bases and 10 bases, with 21 bases remaining between them. The CDR3 bases are TGTGCCAGCAGTCCTACCTCACGGAGGTTTGGTATTCAGTACTTC. It encodes CASSPTSRRFGIQYF.

J is TRBJ1-1 and V is TRBV5-1, with a possible D match to TRBD1 (5 bases). The CDR3 is 16 amino acids. From germline, CDR1 is SGHRS and CDR2 YFSETQ. Trimming removed 1 base at V and 3 bases at J, with 16 bases between. The CDR3 sequence is CASSLQSKGWDTEAFF. The CDR3 DNA follows: TGCGCCAGCAGCTTGCAGTCGAAGGGGTGGGACACTGAAGCTTTCTTT.

This clonotype was recorded many times. The chain is built from TRBV29-1 and TRBJ2-2; the D call may be TRBD1 or TRBD2 (5 bases each). Trimming took off 2 bases at V and 1 base at J, with 20 bases between the two ends. CDR1 and CDR2 (germline): SQVTM, ANQGSEA. CDR3 size: 18 residues. DNA for the CDR3: TGCAGCGTTGAACCCATAACCGGGACCCAAAGGAACACCGGGGAGCTGTTTTTT. Translated, it gives CSVEPITGTQRNTGELFF.

This clonotype was counted at least ten times. The V and J genes are TRBV12-3 or TRBV12-4 and TRBJ2-3; D unclear. Trimming shortened V by 2 bases and J by 4 bases, and 13 bases separated the two germline ends. The CDR3 has 15 residues. The CDR3, as DNA: TGTGCCAGCAGTTTACGAAGGAGTGGGGCAGATACGCAGTATTTT. This encodes CASSLRRSGADTQYF.

The chain joins TRBV6-2 or TRBV6-3 to TRBJ1-5; no clear D gene. Germline CDR1 reads MNHEY; CDR2 reads SVGEGT. V lost 2 bases and J 7 bases, leaving 6 bases between the germline ends. The CDR3 length is 12 residues. CDR3 region: CASSYAGQPQHF. The CDR3 DNA reads as TGTGCCAGCAGTTACGCTGGGCAGCCCCAGCATTTT.

In its sample, this clonotype was seen many times. J is TRBJ2-7 and V is TRBV28, with D maybe TRBD2 (6 bases). The germline gives CDR1 MDHEN, CDR2 SYDVKM. The CDR3 consists of 11 residues. Trimming shortened V by 3 bases and J by 6 bases, and 6 bases separated the two germline ends. The CDR3 sequence is CASSFGGEQYV. Written as DNA, the CDR3 is TGTGCCAGCAGTTTCGGGGGCGAGCAGTACGTC.

The CDR3, as DNA: TGTGCCAGCAGTTACACGGAGGGGAATGAGCAGTTCTTC. As protein: CASSYTEGNEQFF. The J gene is TRBJ2-1, the V gene TRBV6-2 or TRBV6-3; D might be TRBD2 (6 bases). V lost 2 bases, J lost 7 bases, and 9 bases lay in between. Germline assignment: CDR1 MNHEY and CDR2 SVGEGT. The CDR3 has 13 amino acids.

This clonotype was found a few times. This chain connects TRBV20-1 to TRBJ1-3; a possible D gene is TRBD1 (6 bases). The CDR3 covers 14 residues. Trimming cost V 3 bases and J 5 bases, with 14 bases left between them. The V gene's germline CDR1 is DFQATT and CDR2 SNEGSKA (reference sequence). The CDR3 bases are TGCAGTGCTAGTGCCACAGGGAGAAGAAACACCATATATTTT. It codes for CSASATGRRNTIYF.

The chain recombines TRBV7-6 with TRBJ2-3, with a tentative D call TRBD2 (5 bases). The V end lost 5 bases, the J end lost 1 base, and 25 bases lay between the germline ends. Germline V CDR1 and CDR2: SGHVS, FNYEAQ. The CDR3 covers 19 residues. Here the CDR3 reads CASSLDEATYTEGTDTQYF. The CDR3 DNA is TGTGCCAGCAGCCTGGACGAGGCCACATATACGGAGGGCACAGATACGCAGTATTTT.

In its sample, this clonotype was seen many times. CDR3 residues: CASSFRPRGWGHEKLFF. The DNA for the CDR3 is TGTGCCAGCAGCTTCCGCCCTCGGGGTTGGGGACATGAAAAACTGTTTTTT. V and J are TRBV5-8 and TRBJ1-4; D might be TRBD1 (5 bases). Germline V lookup: CDR1 SGHTS, CDR2 YDEGEE. CDR3 size: 17 residues. Trimming shortened V by 2 bases and J by 6 bases, and 20 bases separated the two germline ends.